This T cell receptor (beta chain) originates from a study of T-cell memory formation after mild COVID-19. TCRdb analysed the 5' RACE reads with MiXCR anew, one entry per CDR3 protein. The table records 140,000 or so distinct CDR3 sequences, 13% to 15% of them present only once. This clonotype has a count of ten or more. CDR1 is LGHDT, CDR2 YNNKEL, per germline (reference sequence). The CDR3 extends over 16 amino acids. V was shortened by 2 bases and J by 0 bases, with 8 bases between the two germline ends. The chain couples TRBV3-1 to TRBJ2-6; the D gene is possibly TRBD2 (6 bases). The TCR was taken from an adult woman who had mild COVID-19 (a few samples of this study predate the infection). Cell type and time point are not known. The specimen sequenced was PBMCs or a T cell subset sorted from them (not recorded which). CDR3 DNA: TGTGCCAGCAGCCAACCGGGAGACTCTGGGGCCAACGTCCTGACTTTC. This encodes CASSQPGDSGANVLTF.